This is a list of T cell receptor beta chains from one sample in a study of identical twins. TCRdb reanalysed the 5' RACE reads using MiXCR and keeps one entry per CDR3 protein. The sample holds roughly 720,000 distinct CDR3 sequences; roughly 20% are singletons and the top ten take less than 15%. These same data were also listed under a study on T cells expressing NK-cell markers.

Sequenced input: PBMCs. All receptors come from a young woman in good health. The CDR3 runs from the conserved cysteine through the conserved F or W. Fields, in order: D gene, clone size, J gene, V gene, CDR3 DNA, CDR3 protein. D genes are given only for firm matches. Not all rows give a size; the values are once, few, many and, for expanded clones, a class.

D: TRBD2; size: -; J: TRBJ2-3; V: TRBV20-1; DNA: TGCAGTGCCACCGGACTAGGAGTTGTAGATACGCAGTATTTT; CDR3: CSATGLGVVDTQYF
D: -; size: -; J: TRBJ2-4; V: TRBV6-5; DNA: TGTGCCAGCAGTTACATGAACATTCAGTACTTC; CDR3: CASSYMNIQYF
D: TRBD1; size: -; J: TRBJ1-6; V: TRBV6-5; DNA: TGTGCCAGCAGTTACGGACGTGGTGGGACAGGGGGTTCACCCCTCCACTTT; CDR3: CASSYGRGGTGGSPLHF
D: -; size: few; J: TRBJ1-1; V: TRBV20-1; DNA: TGCAGTGCTGGGGTTACTATGGCTTTCTTT; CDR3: CSAGVTMAFF
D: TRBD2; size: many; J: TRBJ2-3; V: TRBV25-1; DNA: TGTGCCAGCAGTGGGGGGGGAACAGATACGCAGTATTTT; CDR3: CASSGGGTDTQYF
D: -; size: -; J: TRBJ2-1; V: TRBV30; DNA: TGTGCCTGGAGTGGGGGTTACAATGAGCAGTTCTTC; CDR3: CAWSGGYNEQFF
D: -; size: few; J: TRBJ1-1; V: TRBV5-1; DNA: TGCGCCAGCAGCTTCGCCCGACAGACTGAAGCTTTCTTT; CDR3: CASSFARQTEAFF
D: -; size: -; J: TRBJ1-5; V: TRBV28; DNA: TGTGCCAGCACCGTCGCCCATCAGCCCCAGCATTTT; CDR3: CASTVAHQPQHF
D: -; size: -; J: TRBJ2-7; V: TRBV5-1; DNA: TGCGCCAGCAGCTTCTTCATCCCGAGGTCCCCCTACGAGCAGTACTTC; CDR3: CASSFFIPRSPYEQYF
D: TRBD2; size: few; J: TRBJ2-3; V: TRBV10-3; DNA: TGTGCCATCACAGCGGGCGGGAGGGATACGCAGTATTTT; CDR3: CAITAGGRDTQYF
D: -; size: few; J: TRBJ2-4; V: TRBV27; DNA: TGTGCCAGCAGTTCCGGCAGGGGCCGCTTTGCTGAGTACTTC; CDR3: CASSSGRGRFAEYF
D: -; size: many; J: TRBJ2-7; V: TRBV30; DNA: TGTGCCTGGAGTGTAGGGTACGAGCAGTACTTC; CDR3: CAWSVGYEQYF
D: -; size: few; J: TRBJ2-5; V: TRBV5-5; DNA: TGTGCCAGCAGCTTTGGGATAGCCGGAGAGACCCAGTACTTC; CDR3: CASSFGIAGETQYF
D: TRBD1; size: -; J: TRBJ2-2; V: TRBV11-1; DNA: TGTGCCAGCGGAGGACCCCGACAGGGAAGGTCGGTCACCGGGGAGCTGTTTTTT; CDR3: CASGGPRQGRSVTGELFF
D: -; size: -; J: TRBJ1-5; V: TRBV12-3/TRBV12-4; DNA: TGTGCCAGCACCGGAGGGCCACAAAGAGATCAGCCCCAGCATTTT; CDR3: CASTGGPQRDQPQHF
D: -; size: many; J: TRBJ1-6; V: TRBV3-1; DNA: TGTGCCAGCAGCCGCAACAATTCACCCCTCCACTTT; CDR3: CASSRNNSPLHF
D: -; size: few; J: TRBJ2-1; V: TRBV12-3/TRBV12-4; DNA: TGTGCCAGCAGTTTCCCCCCGGGAGTTGAGCAGTTCTTC; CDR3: CASSFPPGVEQFF
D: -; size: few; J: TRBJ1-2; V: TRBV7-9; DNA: TGTGCCAGCAGCACTTCCAGGGCCCTGTGGTATGGCTACACCTTC; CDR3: CASSTSRALWYGYTF
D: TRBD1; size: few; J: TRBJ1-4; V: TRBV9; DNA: TGTGCCAGCAGCGTAGCCGGGACAGGGGAGGAAAAACTGTTTTTT; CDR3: CASSVAGTGEEKLFF
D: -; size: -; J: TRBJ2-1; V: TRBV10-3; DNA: TGTGCCATCAGTCTCGGGGACCCCAATGAGCAGTTCTTC; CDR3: CAISLGDPNEQFF
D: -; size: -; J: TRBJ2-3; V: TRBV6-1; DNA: TGTGCCAGCTTGGCGGGCAGACGAGCCGGTACGGATACGCAGTATTTT; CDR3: CASLAGRRAGTDTQYF
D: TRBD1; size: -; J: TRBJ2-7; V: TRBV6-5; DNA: TGTGCCAGCAGTACTACAGGGGGCGAATCCTACGAGCAGTACTTC; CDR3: CASSTTGGESYEQYF
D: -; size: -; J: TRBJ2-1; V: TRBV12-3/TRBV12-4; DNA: TGTGCCAGCAGCCGAAGGATCTCTGGTTACAATGAGCAGTTCTTC; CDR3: CASSRRISGYNEQFF
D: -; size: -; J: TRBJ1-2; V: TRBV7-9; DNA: TGTGCCAGCAGCTGGGCCGGGACGGAATATGGCTACACCTTC; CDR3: CASSWAGTEYGYTF
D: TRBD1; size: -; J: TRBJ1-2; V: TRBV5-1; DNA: TGCGCCAGCAGCTTGGGACAGGGGAAGGGCTACACCTTC; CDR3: CASSLGQGKGYTF
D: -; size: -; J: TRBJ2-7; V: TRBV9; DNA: TGTGCCAGCAGCGTTTCAGGGGCCGACACCACACGGCAGTACTTC; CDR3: CASSVSGADTTRQYF
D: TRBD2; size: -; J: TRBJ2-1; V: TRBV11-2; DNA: TGTGCCAGCGACGGGGGGGGCCTATCATATGAGCAGTTCTTC; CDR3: CASDGGGLSYEQFF